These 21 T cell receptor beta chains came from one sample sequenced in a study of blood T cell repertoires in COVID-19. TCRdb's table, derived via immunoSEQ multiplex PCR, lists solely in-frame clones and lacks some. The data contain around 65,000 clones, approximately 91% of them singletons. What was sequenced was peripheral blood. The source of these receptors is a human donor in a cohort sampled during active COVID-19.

This CDR3 is CASSIAGYDTGELFF. In DNA form, the CDR3 reads TGTGCCAGCAGCATAGCGGGATATGACACCGGGGAGCTGTTTTTT. The chain recombines TRBV5-4 with TRBJ2-2; 8 nucleotides line up with TRBD2. The germline gives CDR1 SGHNT, CDR2 YYREEE (reference sequence). The length of the CDR3 is 15 residues. The trim removed 4 bases at V and 3 bases at J, leaving 5 bases unmatched.

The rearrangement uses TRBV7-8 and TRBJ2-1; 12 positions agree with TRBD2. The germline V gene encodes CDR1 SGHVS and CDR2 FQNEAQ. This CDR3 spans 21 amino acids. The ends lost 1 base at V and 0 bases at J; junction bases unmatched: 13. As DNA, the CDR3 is TGTGCCAGCAGCTTAGATAGCCTAAGTACTAGCGGGAGGTTCTCCTACAATGAGCAGTTCTTC. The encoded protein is CASSLDSLSTSGRFSYNEQFF.

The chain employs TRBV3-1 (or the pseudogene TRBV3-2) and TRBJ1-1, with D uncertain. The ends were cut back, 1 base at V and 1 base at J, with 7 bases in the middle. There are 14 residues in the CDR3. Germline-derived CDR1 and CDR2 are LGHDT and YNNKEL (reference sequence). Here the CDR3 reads CASSQVRGNTEAFF. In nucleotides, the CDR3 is TGTGCCAGCAGCCAAGTACGGGGGAACACTGAAGCTTTCTTT.

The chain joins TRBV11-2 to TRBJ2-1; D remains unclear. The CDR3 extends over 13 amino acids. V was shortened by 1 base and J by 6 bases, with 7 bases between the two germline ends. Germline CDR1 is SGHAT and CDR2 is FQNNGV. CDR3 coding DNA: TGTGCCAGCAGCTTAGTCAGGTCCAATGAGCAGTTCTTC. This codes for CASSLVRSNEQFF. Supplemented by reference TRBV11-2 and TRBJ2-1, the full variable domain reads EAGVAQSPRYKIIEKRQSVAFWCNPISGHATLYWYQQILGQGPKLLIQFQNNGVVDDSQLPKDRFSAERLKGVDSTLKIQPAKLEDSAVYLCASSLVRSNEQFFGPGTRLTVL.

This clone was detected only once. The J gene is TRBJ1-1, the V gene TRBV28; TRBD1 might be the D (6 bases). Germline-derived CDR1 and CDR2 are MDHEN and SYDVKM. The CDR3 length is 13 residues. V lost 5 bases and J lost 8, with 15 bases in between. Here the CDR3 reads CASSALRGQEAFF. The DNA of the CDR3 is TGTGCCAGCAGTGCCCTTCGCGGACAGGAAGCTTTCTTT.

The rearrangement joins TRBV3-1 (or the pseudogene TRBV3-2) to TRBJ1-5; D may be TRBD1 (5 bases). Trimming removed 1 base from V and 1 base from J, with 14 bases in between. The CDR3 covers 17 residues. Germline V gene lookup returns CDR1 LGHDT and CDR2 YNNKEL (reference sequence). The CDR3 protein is CASSQGTARGSNQPQHF. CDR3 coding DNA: TGTGCCAGCAGCCAAGGGACCGCTCGGGGGAGCAATCAGCCCCAGCATTTT.

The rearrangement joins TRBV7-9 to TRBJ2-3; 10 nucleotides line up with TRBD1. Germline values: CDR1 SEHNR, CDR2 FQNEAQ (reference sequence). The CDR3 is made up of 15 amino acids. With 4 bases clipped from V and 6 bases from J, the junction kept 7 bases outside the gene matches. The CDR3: CASSSGTGVIDTQYF. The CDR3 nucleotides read TGTGCCAGCAGCTCCGGGACAGGGGTGATTGATACGCAGTATTTT.

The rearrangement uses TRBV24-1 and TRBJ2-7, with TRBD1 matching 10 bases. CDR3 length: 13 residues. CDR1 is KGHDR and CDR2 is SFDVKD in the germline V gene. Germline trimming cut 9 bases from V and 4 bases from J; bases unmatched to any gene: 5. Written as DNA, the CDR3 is TGTGCCACCGGCACGGGACAGGGGTACGAGCAGTACTTC. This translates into CATGTGQGYEQYF.

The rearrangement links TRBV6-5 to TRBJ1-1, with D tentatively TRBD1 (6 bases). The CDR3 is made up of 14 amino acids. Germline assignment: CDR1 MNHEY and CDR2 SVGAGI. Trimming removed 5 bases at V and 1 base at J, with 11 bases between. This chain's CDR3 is CASSTRGSNTEAFF. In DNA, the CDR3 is TGTGCCAGCAGTACCAGGGGCTCGAACACTGAAGCTTTCTTT.

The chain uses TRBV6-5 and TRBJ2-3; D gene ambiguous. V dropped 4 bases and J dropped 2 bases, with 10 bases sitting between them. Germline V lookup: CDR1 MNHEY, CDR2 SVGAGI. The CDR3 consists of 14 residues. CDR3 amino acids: CASSSSDFTDTQYF. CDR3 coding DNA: TGTGCCAGCAGTTCCAGCGACTTCACAGATACGCAGTATTTT.

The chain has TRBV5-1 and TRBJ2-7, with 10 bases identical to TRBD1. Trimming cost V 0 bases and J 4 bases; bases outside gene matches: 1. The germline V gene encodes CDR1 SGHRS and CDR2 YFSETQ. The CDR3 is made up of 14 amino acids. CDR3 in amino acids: CASSLGDRGYEQYF. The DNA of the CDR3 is TGCGCCAGCAGCTTGGGGGACAGGGGTTACGAGCAGTACTTC.

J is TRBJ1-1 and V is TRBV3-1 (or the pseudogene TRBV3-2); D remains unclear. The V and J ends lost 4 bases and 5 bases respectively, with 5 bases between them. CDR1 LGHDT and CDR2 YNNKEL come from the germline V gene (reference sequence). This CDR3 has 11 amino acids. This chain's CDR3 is CASSLNTEAFF. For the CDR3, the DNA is TGTGCCAGCAGCCTCAATACTGAAGCTTTCTTT.

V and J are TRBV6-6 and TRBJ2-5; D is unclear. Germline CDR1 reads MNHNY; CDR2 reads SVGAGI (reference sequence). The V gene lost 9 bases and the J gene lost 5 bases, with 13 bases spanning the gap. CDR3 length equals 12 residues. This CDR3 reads CASQGSYETQYF. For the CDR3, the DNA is TGTGCCAGTCAAGGTAGCTACGAGACCCAGTACTTC.

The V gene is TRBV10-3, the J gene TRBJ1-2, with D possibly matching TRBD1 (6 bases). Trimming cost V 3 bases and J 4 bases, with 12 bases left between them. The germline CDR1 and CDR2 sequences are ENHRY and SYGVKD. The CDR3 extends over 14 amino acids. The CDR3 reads CAISESGAAYGYTF. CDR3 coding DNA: TGTGCCATCAGTGAATCAGGGGCTGCCTATGGCTACACCTTC.

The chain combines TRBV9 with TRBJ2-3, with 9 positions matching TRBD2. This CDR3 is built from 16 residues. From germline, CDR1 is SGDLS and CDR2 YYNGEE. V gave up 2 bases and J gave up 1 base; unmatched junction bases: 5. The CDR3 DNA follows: TGTGCCAGCAGCGTTAGCGGGAGTAGAGGCACAGATACGCAGTATTTT. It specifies CASSVSGSRGTDTQYF.

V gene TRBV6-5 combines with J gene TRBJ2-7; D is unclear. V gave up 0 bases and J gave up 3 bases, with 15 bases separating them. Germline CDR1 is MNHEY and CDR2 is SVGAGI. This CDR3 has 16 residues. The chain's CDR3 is CASSYSRGHPYYEQYF. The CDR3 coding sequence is TGTGCCAGCAGTTACTCGAGAGGTCACCCCTACTACGAGCAGTACTTC.

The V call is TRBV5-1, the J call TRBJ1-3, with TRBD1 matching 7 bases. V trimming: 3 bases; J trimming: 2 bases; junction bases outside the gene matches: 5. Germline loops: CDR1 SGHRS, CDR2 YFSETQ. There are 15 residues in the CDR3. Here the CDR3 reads CASSYGDRTGNTIYF. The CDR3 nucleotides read TGCGCCAGCAGCTACGGGGACAGAACTGGAAACACCATATATTTT.

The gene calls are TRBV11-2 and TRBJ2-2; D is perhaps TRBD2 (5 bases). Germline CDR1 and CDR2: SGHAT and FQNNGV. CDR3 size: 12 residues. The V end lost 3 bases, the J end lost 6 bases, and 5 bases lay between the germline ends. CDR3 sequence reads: CASSFGAGELFF. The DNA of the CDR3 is TGTGCCAGCAGCTTCGGGGCCGGGGAGCTGTTTTTT.

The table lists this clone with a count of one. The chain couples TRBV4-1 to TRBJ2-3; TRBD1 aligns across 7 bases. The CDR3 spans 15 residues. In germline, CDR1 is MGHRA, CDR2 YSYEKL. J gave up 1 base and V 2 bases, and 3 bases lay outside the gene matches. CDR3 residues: CASSQRQGRTDTQYF. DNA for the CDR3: TGCGCCAGCAGCCAACGACAGGGCCGCACAGATACGCAGTATTTT.

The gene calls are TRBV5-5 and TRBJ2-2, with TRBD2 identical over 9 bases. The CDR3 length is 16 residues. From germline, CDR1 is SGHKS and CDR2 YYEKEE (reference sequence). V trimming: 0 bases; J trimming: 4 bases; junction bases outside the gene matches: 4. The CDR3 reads CASSLASGRPTGELFF. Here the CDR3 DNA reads TGTGCCAGCAGCTTGGCGAGCGGGAGGCCCACCGGGGAGCTGTTTTTT. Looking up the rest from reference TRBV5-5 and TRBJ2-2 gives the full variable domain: DAGVTQSPTHLIKTRGQQVTLRCSPISGHKSVSWYQQVLGQGPQFIFQYYEKEERGRGNFPDRFSARQFPNYSSELNVNALLLGDSALYLCASSLASGRPTGELFFGEGSRLTVL.

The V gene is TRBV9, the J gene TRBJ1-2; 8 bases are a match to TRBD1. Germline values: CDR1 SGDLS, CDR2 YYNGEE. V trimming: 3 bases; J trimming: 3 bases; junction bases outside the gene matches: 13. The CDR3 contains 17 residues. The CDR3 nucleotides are TGTGCCAGCAGCGGGTTAATGGGGCCAGGGGGCGACTATGGCTACACCTTC. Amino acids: CASSGLMGPGGDYGYTF.